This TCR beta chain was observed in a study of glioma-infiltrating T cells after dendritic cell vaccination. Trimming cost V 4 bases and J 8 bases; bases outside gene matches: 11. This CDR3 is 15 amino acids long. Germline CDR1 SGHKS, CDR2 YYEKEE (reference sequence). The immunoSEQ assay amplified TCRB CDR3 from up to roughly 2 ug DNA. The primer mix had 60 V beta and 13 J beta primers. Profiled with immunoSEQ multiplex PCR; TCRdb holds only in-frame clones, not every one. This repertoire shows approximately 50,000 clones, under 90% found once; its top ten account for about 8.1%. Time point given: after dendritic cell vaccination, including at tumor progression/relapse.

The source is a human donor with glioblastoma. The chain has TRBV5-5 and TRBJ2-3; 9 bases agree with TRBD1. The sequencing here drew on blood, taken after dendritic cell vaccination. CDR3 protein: CASSRGQGVRGTQYF. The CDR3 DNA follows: TGTGCCAGCAGCAGGGGACAGGGAGTGAGAGGTACGCAGTATTTT.